This TCR beta chain was profiled in a study of blood T cells in healthy people across ages. Study-wide results and caveats: Using unsorted PBMCs precluded a conclusive naive versus antigen-experienced comparison. Estimates drawn from one million T cells were deemed to understate diversity.

Notes on this clonotype: Its antigen remains unidentified.

The germline CDR1 and CDR2 sequences are SGHDN and FVKESK. This CDR3 spans 13 amino acids. The V end was cut by 3 bases, the J end by 6 bases, with 11 bases between. It was with a sample-barcoded 5' primer and a J-beta primer mix that a second PCR of about 6 to 12 cycles was run. Researchers report that each sample yielded at least 3 million CDR3-containing paired-end reads. TCRdb redid the calling of the 5' RACE reads with MiXCR, one entry per CDR3 protein. The top ten hold about 7.7% of the sample, which has about 1,800,000 distinct CDR3 sequences, 28% seen once. Sequenced material: blood. The J gene is TRBJ2-5, the V gene TRBV14; D not resolved. The sequence came from a woman aged 30 to 39 in good health. CDR3 nucleotides: TGTGCCAGCAGCCACGGCCATATGAAGACCCAGTACTTC. Residues: CASSHGHMKTQYF. Together with reference TRBV14 and TRBJ2-5, the CDR3 gives the full variable domain: EAGVTQFPSHSVIEKGQTVTLRCDPISGHDNLYWYRRVMGKEIKFLLHFVKESKQDESGMPNNRFLAERTGGTYSTLKVQPAELEDSGVYFCASSHGHMKTQYFGPGTRLLVL.